Sequencing of this T cell receptor beta chain was carried out in a study of blood T cell repertoires in COVID-19. Study overall: Acute-phase and convalescent COVID-19 samples originated in the United States, Italy and Spain. Sample material is recorded as cDNA or gDNA derived from T cells, B-cell-depleted T cells, or PBMCs.

Per the germline V gene, CDR1 is GTSNPN and CDR2 is SVGIG (reference sequence). The V and J ends lost 7 bases and 7 bases, in that order; junction bases with no gene match: 11. The CDR3 runs 15 residues. As processed by the authors: From reference gene primer amplification, estimates of nucleated cell counts were derived. The repertoire was sequenced with immunoSEQ multiplex PCR; TCRdb's copy has only in-frame clones and lacks some. D and trimming come from the DNA, and the V and J calls and clone size come from that table. The sample has about 270,000 clones; approximately 86% are singletons. Specimen: peripheral blood. The chain couples TRBV30 to TRBJ2-5; 14 nucleotides line up with TRBD2. The source of this sequence is a man between 40 and 49 years old with active or convalescent COVID-19. This CDR3 reads CASSFLGTSGGTQYF. CDR3 DNA: TGTGCCTCTTCATTCCTCGGGACTAGCGGGGGGACCCAGTACTTC.